The clone carrying this TCR beta chain was seen only a few times. As yet, its antigen is unknown. This entry belongs to a study of blood T cells in healthy people across ages. The CDR3 covers 15 residues. Trimming left V 4 bases short and J 4 bases short, with 17 bases between. Germline CDR1 is SGHKS and CDR2 is YYEKEE (reference sequence). A second PCR, run for about 7 to 12 cycles, used a sample-barcoded 5' primer plus a J-beta primer mix. Each sample yielded at least 2.5 million CDR3-containing paired-end reads. From the 5' RACE reads, TCRdb called clonotypes with MiXCR, one entry per CDR3 protein. The table shows about 1,800,000 distinct CDR3 sequences, with 28% occurring only once. Each donor was a healthy Caucasian individual from Russia, aged roughly 6 to 95. Study outcomes and limitations: Using unsorted PBMCs precluded a conclusive naive versus antigen-experienced comparison.

The receptor's source is a woman younger than 45 in good health. The J gene is TRBJ1-1, the V gene TRBV5-5, with a possible D match to TRBD1 (5 bases). Sequenced input: blood. This CDR3 reads CASSGRGIGITEAFF. The CDR3 DNA sequence: TGTGCCAGCAGCGGACGGGGCATTGGTATCACTGAAGCTTTCTTT.